This TCR beta chain was retrieved from a study of glioma-infiltrating T cells. Amplification of TCR alpha and beta CDR3 regions from RNA used iRepertoire nested multiplex PCR. One-step reverse transcription and amplification started from approximately 100-400 ng of tissue mRNA or PBMC total RNA. Using its own MiXCR run on the multiplex PCR reads, TCRdb lists one record per CDR3 protein. The sample carries some 100,000 distinct CDR3 sequences, around a quarter recorded once. This clonotype was found many times. The antigen is unknown. Findings and caveats of the study: Gliomas, especially low-grade, showed above-expected tissue-blood divergence; non-neoplastic patients showed below.

The trim removed 7 bases at V and 9 bases at J, leaving 10 bases unmatched. This CDR3 spans 14 amino acids. This receptor was obtained from a human donor with low-grade glioma or glioblastoma, undergoing nonglioma brain surgery, or in good health (not recorded which). The sequencing sample was made of glioma tissue, nonneoplastic brain tissue, or PBMCs (not recorded which). J is TRBJ2-1 and V is TRBV12-3 or TRBV12-4, with TRBD2 matching 9 bases. The CDR3 is CASTRGRDFVEQFF. The CDR3 coding sequence is TGTGCCAGCACCCGCGGGAGGGATTTTGTTGAGCAGTTCTTC.